This TCR beta chain was recovered during a study of OX40 agonist ivuxolimab in advanced cancers. About the study: The study gave patients intravenous ivuxolimab at 0.01 to 10 mg/kg every 2 weeks. Each dose-escalation patient presented with hepatocellular carcinoma, melanoma, renal cell or head and neck cancer.

Clones were sequenced by immunoSEQ multiplex PCR, and TCRdb holds only the in-frame ones, with some missing. The sample shows roughly 50,000 clones, approximately 91% of them seen only once. Trimming left V 8 bases short and J 6 bases short, with 17 bases between. Germline CDR1 is SEHNR and CDR2 is FQNEAQ (reference sequence). CDR3 size: 13 residues. Comments on this clone: Antigen: not known.

Overall study results and limits: More expanded clones were found, on average, in CD8+ than in CD4+ T cells.

The rearrangement joins TRBV7-9 to TRBJ2-7, with D perhaps matching TRBD2 (5 bases). The sequenced sample was CD4+ or CD8+ T cells sorted from blood, obtained in a trial of the OX40 agonist ivuxolimab. The sequence came from an adult with an advanced solid tumor such as melanoma, head and neck, liver or kidney cancer. This CDR3 reads CASLNEGRSEQYF. CDR3 in DNA: TGTGCCAGCCTAAACGAGGGTAGGTCCGAGCAGTACTTC.